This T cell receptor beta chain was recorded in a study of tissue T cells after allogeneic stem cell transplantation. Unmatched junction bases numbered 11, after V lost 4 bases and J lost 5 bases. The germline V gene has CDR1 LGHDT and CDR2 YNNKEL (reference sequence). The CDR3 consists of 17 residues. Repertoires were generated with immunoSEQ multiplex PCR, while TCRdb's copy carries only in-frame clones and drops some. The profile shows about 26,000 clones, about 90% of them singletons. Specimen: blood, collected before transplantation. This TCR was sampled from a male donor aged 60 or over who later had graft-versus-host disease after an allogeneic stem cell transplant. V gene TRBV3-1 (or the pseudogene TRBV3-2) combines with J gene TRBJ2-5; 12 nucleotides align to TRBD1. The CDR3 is CASSPWDRGQFRETQYF. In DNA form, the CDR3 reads TGTGCCAGCAGCCCATGGGACAGGGGGCAATTTAGGGAGACCCAGTACTTC.